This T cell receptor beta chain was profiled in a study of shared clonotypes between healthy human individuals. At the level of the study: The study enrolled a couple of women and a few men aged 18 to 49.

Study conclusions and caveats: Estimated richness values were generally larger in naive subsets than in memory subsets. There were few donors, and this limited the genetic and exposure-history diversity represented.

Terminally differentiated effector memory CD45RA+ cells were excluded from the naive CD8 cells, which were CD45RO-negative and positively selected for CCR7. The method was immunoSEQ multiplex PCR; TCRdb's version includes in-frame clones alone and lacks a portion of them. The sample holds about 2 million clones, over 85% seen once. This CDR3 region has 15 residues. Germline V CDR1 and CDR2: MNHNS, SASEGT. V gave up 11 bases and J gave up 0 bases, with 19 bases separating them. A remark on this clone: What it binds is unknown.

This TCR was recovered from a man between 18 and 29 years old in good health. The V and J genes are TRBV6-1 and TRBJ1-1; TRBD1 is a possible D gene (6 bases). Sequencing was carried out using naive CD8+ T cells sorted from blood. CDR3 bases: TGTGCCTCTCTCCCCGGGGGCTATTTGAACACTGAAGCTTTCTTT. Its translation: CASLPGGYLNTEAFF.